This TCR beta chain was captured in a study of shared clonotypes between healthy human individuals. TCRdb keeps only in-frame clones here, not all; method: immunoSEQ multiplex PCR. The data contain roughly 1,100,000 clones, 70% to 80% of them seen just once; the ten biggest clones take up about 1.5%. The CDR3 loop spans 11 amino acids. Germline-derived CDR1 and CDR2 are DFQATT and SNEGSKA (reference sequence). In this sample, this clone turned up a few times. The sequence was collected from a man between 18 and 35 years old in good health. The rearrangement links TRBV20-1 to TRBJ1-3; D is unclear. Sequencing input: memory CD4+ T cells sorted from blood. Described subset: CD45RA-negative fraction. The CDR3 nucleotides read TGCACAGTTCCCGAGGGTAACACCATATATTTT. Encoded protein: CTVPEGNTIYF.